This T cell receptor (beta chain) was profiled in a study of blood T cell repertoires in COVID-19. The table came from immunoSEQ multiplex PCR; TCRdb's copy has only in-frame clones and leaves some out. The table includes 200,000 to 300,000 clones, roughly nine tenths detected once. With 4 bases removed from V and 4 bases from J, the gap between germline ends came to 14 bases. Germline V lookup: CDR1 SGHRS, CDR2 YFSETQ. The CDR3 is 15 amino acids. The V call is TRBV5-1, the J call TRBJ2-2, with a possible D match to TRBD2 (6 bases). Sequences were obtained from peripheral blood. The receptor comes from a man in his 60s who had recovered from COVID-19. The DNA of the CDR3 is TGCGCCAGCAGCAGGGACTCGCGAGGCACCGGGGAGCTGTTTTTT. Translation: CASSRDSRGTGELFF.